This TCR beta chain was sequenced during a study of shared clonotypes between healthy human individuals. Measured with immunoSEQ multiplex PCR; TCRdb has only the in-frame clones, and not every one. The repertoire holds roughly 700,000 clones, around 74% seen once, with 1.5% to 2% in the top ten. Every one of the donors was a Caucasian adult that lived in Nashville, Tennessee. CDR1 and CDR2 (germline): SGHTS, YDEGEE. V shed 5 bases and J 0 bases; nucleotides not matched to a gene: 5. The length of the CDR3 is 15 residues. The chain has TRBV5-8 and TRBJ2-1, with 7 positions matching TRBD2. The sequence derives from a woman aged 25 to 39 in good health. Sample: memory CD4+ T cells sorted from blood. As for subset: CD45RA-negative fraction. The CDR3 bases are TGTGCCAGCAGACTCCGGACTAGCTCCTACAATGAGCAGTTCTTC. Translated, it gives CASRLRTSSYNEQFF. The entire variable domain, with the rest obtained from reference TRBV5-8 and TRBJ2-1, is as follows: EAGVTQSPTHLIKTRGQQATLRCSPISGHTSVYWYQQALGLGLQFLLWYDEGEERNRGNFPPRFSGRQFPNYSSELNVNALELEDSALYLCASRLRTSSYNEQFFGPGTRLTVL.